The clone carrying this T cell receptor beta chain has a handful of counts. What it recognizes is unknown. CD4+ and CD8+ T cells were sorted from PBMCs stained for CD3, CD4 and CD8. Germline values: CDR1 SQVTM, CDR2 ANQGSEA. V gave up 4 bases and J gave up 4 bases; unmatched junction bases: 2. The CDR3 totals 12 residues. The data originate from a study of CD8+ T cells in alopecia areata. Overall study results and limits: Clonality in lesional scalp, especially alopecia totalis/universalis, exceeded that of normal scalp.

RNA was isolated and reverse transcribed to cDNA, the sequencing template. Profiled with immunoSEQ multiplex PCR; TCRdb holds only in-frame clones, not every one. Of around 150,000 clones listed, approximately 65% are singletons. Material for sequencing was CD8+ T cells sorted from blood. The V call is TRBV29-1, the J call TRBJ2-7, with TRBD1 matching 9 bases. The source of this sequence is a human donor in good health. CDR3 nucleotides: TGCAGCGTTGCAGACAGGGGGTACGAGCAGTACTTC. Residues: CSVADRGYEQYF.